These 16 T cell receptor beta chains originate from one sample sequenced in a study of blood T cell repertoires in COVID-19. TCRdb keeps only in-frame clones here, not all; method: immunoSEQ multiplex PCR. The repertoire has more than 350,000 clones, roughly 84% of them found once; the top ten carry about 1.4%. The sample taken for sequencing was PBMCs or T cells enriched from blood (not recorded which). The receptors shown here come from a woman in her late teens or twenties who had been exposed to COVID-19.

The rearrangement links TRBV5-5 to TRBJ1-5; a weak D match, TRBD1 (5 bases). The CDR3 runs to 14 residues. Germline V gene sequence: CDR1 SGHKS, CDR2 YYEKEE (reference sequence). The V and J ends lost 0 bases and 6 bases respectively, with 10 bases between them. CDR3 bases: TGTGCCAGCAGCTTGGCCAGGGAGGGTCAGCCCCAGCATTTT. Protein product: CASSLAREGQPQHF.

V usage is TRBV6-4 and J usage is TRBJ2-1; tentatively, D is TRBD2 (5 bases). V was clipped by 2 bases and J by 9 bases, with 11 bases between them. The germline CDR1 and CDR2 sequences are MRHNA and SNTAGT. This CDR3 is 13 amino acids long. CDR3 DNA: TGTGCCAGCAGTGACGGCGGGCGGGCTGAGCAGTTCTTC. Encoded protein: CASSDGGRAEQFF.

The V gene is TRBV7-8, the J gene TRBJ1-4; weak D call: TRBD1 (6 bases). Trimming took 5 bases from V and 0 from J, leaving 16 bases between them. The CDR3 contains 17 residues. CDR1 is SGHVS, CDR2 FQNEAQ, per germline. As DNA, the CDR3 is TGTGCCAGCAGCCAAAGACCCGGGACAACAACTAATGAAAAACTGTTTTTT. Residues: CASSQRPGTTTNEKLFF.

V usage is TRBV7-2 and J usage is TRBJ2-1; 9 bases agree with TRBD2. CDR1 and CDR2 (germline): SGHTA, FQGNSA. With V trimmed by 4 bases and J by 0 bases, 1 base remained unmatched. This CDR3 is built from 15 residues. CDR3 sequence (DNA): TGTGCCAGCAGCTCGACTAGCGGCTCCTACAATGAGCAGTTCTTC. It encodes CASSSTSGSYNEQFF. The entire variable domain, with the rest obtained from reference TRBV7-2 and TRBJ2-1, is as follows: GAGVSQSPSNKVTEKGKDVELRCDPISGHTALYWYRQSLGQGLEFLIYFQGNSAPDKSGLPSDRFSAERTGGSVSTLTIQRTQQEDSAVYLCASSSTSGSYNEQFFGPGTRLTVL.

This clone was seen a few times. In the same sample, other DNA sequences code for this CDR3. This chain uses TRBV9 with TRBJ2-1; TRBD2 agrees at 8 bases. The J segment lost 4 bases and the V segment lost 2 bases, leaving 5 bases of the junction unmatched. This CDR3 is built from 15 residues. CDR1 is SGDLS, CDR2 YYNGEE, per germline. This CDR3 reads CASSVDSGVYNEQFF. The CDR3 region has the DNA TGTGCCAGCAGCGTCGATAGCGGGGTGTACAATGAGCAGTTCTTC.

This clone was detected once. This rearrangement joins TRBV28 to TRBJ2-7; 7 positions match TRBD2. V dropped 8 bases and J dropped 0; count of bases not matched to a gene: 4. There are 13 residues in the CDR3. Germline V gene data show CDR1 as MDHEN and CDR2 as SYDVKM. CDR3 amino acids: CASGWDYSYEQYF. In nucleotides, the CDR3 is TGTGCCAGCGGGTGGGACTACTCCTACGAGCAGTACTTC.

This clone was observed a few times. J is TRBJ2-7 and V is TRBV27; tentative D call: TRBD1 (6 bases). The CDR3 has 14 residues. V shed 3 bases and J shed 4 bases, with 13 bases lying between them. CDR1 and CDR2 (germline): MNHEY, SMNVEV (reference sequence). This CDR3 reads CASSFATQGYEQYF. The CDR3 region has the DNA TGTGCCAGCAGTTTCGCAACGCAGGGGTACGAGCAGTACTTC.

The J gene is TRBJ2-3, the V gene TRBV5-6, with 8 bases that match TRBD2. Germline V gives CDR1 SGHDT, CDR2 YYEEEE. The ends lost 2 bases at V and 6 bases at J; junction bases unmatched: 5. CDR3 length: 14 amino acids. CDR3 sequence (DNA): TGTGCCAGCAGCTTTGGGCTAGCGGGCGATACGCAGTATTTT. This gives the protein CASSFGLAGDTQYF.

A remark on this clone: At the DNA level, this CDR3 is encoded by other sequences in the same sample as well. The CDR3 coding sequence is TGTGCCAGCAGCCAAGCCGGGACCGGGGAGCTGTTTTTT. This translates into CASSQAGTGELFF. The chain is built from TRBV4-2 and TRBJ2-2; unclear D gene. The ends were cut back, 1 base at V and 5 bases at J, with 5 bases in the middle. Germline V lookup: CDR1 LGHNA, CDR2 YNFKEQ. The CDR3 is 13 amino acids.

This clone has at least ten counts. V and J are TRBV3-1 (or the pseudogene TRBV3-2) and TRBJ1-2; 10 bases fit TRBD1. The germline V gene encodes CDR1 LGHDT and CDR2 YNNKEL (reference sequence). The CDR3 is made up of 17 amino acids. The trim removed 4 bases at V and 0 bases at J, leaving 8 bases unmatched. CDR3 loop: CASSPPGTGEANYGYTF. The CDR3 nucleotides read TGTGCCAGCAGCCCACCTGGGACAGGGGAGGCTAACTATGGCTACACCTTC.

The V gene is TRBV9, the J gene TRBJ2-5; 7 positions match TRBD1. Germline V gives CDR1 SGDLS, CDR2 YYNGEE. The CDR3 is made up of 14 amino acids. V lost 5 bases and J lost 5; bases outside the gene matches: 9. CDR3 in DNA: TGTGCCAGCAGTGAGAGAGGGACAGCGGAGACCCAGTACTTC. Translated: CASSERGTAETQYF.

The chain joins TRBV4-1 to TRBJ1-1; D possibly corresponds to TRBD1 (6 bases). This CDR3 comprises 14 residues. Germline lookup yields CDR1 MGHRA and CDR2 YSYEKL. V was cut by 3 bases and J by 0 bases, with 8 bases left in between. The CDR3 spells CASSQDRMNTEAFF. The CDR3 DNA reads TGCGCCAGCAGCCAGGACAGAATGAACACTGAAGCTTTCTTT.

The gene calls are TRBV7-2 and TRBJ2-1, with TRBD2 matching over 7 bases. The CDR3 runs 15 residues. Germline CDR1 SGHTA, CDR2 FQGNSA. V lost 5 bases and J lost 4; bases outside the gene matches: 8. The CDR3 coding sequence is TGTGCCAGCAGCCCCTGGCGGGGGAGATACAATGAGCAGTTCTTC. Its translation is CASSPWRGRYNEQFF. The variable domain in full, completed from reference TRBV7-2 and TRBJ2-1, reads GAGVSQSPSNKVTEKGKDVELRCDPISGHTALYWYRQSLGQGLEFLIYFQGNSAPDKSGLPSDRFSAERTGGSVSTLTIQRTQQEDSAVYLCASSPWRGRYNEQFFGPGTRLTVL.

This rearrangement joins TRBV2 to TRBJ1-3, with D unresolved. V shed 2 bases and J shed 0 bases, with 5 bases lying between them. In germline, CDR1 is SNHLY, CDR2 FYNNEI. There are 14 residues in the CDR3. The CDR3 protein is CASSENFSGNTIYF. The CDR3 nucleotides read TGTGCCAGCAGTGAAAACTTCTCTGGAAACACCATATATTTT.

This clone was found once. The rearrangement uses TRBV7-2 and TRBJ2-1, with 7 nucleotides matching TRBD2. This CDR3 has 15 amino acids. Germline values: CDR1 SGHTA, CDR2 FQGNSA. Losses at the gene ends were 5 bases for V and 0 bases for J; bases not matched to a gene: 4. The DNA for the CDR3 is TGTGCCAGCAGCGGACGGGACTACTCCTACAATGAGCAGTTCTTC. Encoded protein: CASSGRDYSYNEQFF.

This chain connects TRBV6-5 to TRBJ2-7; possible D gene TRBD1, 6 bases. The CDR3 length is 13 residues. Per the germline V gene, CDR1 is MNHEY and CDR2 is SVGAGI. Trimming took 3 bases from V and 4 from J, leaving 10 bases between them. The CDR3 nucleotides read TGTGCCAGCAGTTATGGACAGCCATACGAGCAGTACTTC. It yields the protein CASSYGQPYEQYF.